The sequence of this T cell receptor beta chain was determined in a study of blood T cell repertoires in COVID-19 (dated by TCRdb to 2019 to 2021). Study-wide context: Collaborator samples came from the United States, Italy and Spain and covered acute and convalescent phases of COVID-19. The prospective study material was composed of cDNA or gDNA derived from T cells, B-cell-depleted T cells, or PBMCs. Deeply sampled blood TCRbeta repertoires from subjects exposed to, actively infected with, or recovered from COVID-19 were included in the dataset. The repertoires were released in a freely available public database meant as a resource for research on the immune response to SARS-CoV-2. Samples came from the ongoing ImmuneRACE study (first 160 participants) plus 1,254 subjects from 6 global collaborators. The sample metadata nearly always contained a de-identified subject ID, COVID-19 status, age in years and sex. HLA class I and class II types, where available, came from metadata supplied by the sample provider rather than from assay-based typing. General conclusions and limits of the study: Clinical and demographic metadata were provided uncurated, with the amount varying by source and participant.

Notes on this clone: No cognate antigen has been identified for it. No qualities accompany the bases; no much larger clone lies one base away.

The germline V gene gives CDR1 as KGHDR and CDR2 as SFDVKD. From its cysteine to its phenylalanine, the CDR3 spans 15 amino acids. Only the CDR3 region is kept as DNA, spanning 45 bases read in frame from base 1. A distance of 14 bases separates the germline ends of V and J, which lose 5 bases and 2 bases respectively. TCRbeta CDR3 regions were amplified from genomic DNA using the immunoSEQ Assay, a bias-controlled multiplex PCR. As for the original processing: Within the assay, amplification of reference gene primers was used to estimate how many nucleated cells each sample contained. Sequence reads were collapsed and filtered to measure the absolute abundance of every unique TCRbeta CDR3 rearrangement. Productive Simpson clonality was computed per sample as the square root of Simpson's diversity index over productive rearrangements. The clones in this table, taken by TCRdb from immuneACCESS, are in-frame only. Not every clone is retained; where verified, under half of the shortfall comes from an unresolved V gene, and the cause of the rest is unknown. D and trimming come from the DNA, and the V and J calls and clone size come from that table. For this sample the table gives 65,000 or so clones, of which approximately 84% were detected only once. Around 3.5% of the sample is taken by the ten largest.

Each collaborating institution followed its own protocols to collect whole blood in K2EDTA tubes. For TCRbeta analysis, collaborator samples were shipped as frozen whole blood, as isolated PBMCs, or as DNA extracted from either sample type. The V gene is TRBV24-1 and the J gene is TRBJ2-5, with the D segment identity uncertain. The source is a man in his 60s with acute or convalescent COVID-19. The sequencing input was peripheral blood. At the DNA level, the sequence is TGTGCCACCAGTGCCCATGACTCGTCTCAAGAGACCCAGTACTTC. It codes for CATSAHDSSQETQYF.